This entry lists 8 T cell receptor beta chains sequenced from one sample in a study of blood T cells in healthy people across ages. Together with a sample-barcoded 5' primer, a J-beta primer mix was included in a second PCR lasting about 7 to 12 cycles. TCRdb independently ran MiXCR on the 5' RACE reads; one entry per CDR3 protein. The data hold 540,000 or so distinct CDR3 sequences, with 40% to 55% observed a single time. Sequencing was carried out using blood. The receptors derive from a man at least 80 years old in good health.

This clonotype was observed at least ten times. The chain employs TRBV7-3 and TRBJ2-3; TRBD2 matches 12 bases. The germline V gene encodes CDR1 SGHTA and CDR2 FQGTGA. J gave up 5 bases and V 0 bases, and 6 bases lay outside the gene matches. The CDR3 runs to 17 residues. CDR3 bases: TGTGCCAGCAGCTTAACGCGGCTAGCGGGGGGGGGAGATACGCAGTATTTT. This codes for CASSLTRLAGGGDTQYF.

This clonotype has only a few counts. V gene TRBV5-1 combines with J gene TRBJ1-2, with D maybe TRBD1 (5 bases). Germline V lookup: CDR1 SGHRS, CDR2 YFSETQ. The CDR3 runs 13 residues. V was pared by 4 bases and J by 7 bases, with 14 bases between. CDR3 amino acids: CASSIGEIGGYTF. CDR3 sequence (DNA): TGCGCCAGCAGCATAGGGGAAATCGGTGGCTACACCTTC.

There are a few counts of this clonotype. V usage is TRBV7-2 and J usage is TRBJ2-7; D is possibly TRBD1 (6 bases). The ends were cut back, 1 base at V and 1 base at J, with 11 bases in the middle. Germline V lookup: CDR1 SGHTA, CDR2 FQGNSA. The CDR3 runs to 15 residues. The CDR3 bases are TGTGCCAGCAGCTTAGGGGCAGGGGAGTCCTACGAGCAGTACTTC. Its protein is CASSLGAGESYEQYF.

This rearrangement joins TRBV4-1 to TRBJ2-7, with 11 bases fitting TRBD2. Per germline, CDR1 MGHRA and CDR2 YSYEKL. This CDR3 has 15 residues. The ends lost 0 bases at V and 3 bases at J; junction bases unmatched: 1. CDR3 region: CASSQDGTSGYEQYF. CDR3 coding DNA: TGCGCCAGCAGCCAAGACGGGACTAGCGGCTACGAGCAGTACTTC.

This clonotype was found a few times. A much larger clone sits a single nucleotide away, making a read error possible. The rearrangement joins TRBV6-6 to TRBJ1-1; D unresolved. The CDR3 is made up of 13 amino acids. Trimming pared 5 bases from V and 1 base from J, leaving 8 bases between. Germline-derived CDR1 and CDR2 are MNHNY and SVGAGI (reference sequence). CDR3 sequence (DNA): TGTGCCAGCAGTGCGTCGACGAACACTGAAGCTTTCTTT. Its protein product is CASSASTNTEAFF.

The chain is built from TRBV14 and TRBJ2-1; weak D call: TRBD2 (6 bases). Germline CDR1 reads SGHDN; CDR2 reads FVKESK. Trimming stripped 5 bases from V and 9 bases from J, with 17 bases between. The CDR3 is 14 residues long. This CDR3 reads CASSDPGDSSEQFF. The CDR3, as DNA: TGTGCCAGCAGCGACCCGGGGGACTCCAGTGAGCAGTTCTTC.

CDR3 residues: CASSKTGARLETQYF. The CDR3 region has the DNA TGCGCCAGCAGCAAAACAGGGGCCCGGCTGGAGACCCAGTACTTC. The rearrangement uses TRBV5-1 and TRBJ2-5; 7 bases agree with TRBD1. V lost 4 bases to trimming and J lost 5 bases; unmatched junction nucleotides: 11. Germline V lookup: CDR1 SGHRS, CDR2 YFSETQ. The CDR3 length is 15 residues.

This clonotype showed up just a few times. This chain connects TRBV6-1 to TRBJ2-7; D is possibly TRBD2 (6 bases). Trimming pared 1 base from V and 8 bases from J, leaving 12 bases between. This CDR3 is built from 13 residues. Germline V gene sequence: CDR1 MNHNS, CDR2 SASEGT. In DNA, the CDR3 is TGTGCCAGCAGTGAAGAGAGGAGGGGCCAGCAGTACTTC. It translates to CASSEERRGQQYF.